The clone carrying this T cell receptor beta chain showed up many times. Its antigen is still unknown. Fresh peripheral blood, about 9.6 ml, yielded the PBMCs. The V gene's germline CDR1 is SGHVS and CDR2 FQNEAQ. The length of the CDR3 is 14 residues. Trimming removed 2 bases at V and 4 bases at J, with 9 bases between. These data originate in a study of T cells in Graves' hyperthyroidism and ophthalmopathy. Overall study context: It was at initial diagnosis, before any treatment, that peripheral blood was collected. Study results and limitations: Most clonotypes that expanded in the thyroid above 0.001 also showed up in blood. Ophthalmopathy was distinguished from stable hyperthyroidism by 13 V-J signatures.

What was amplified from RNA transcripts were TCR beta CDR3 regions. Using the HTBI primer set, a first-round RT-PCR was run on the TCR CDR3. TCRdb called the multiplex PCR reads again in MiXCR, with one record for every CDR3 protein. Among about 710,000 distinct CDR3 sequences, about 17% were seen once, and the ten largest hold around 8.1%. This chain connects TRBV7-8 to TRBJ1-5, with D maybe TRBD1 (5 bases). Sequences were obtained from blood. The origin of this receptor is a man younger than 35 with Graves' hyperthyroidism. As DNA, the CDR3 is TGTGCCAGCAGCTTAAAGGGACTAAATCAGCCCCAGCATTTT. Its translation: CASSLKGLNQPQHF.